The next 29 T cell receptor beta chains were all read from a single sample in a study of blood T cells in healthy people across ages. Sample-barcoded 5' priming and a J-beta primer mix drove a second PCR of about 6 to 11 cycles. One entry per CDR3 protein results from TCRdb running MiXCR on the 5' RACE reads. The sample contains about 680,000 distinct CDR3 sequences, 45% to 50% of which appear only once. The sample comprised blood. Receptors originate from a woman aged 55-70 years in good health.

This clonotype was recorded at least ten times. The J gene is TRBJ1-1, the V gene TRBV20-1; a weak D match, TRBD1 (5 bases). The CDR3 has 15 amino acids. V lost 1 base, J lost 4 bases, and 16 bases lay in between. Looked up from germline, CDR1 is DFQATT and CDR2 is SNEGSKA (reference sequence). The CDR3 DNA reads TGCAGTGCTAGAGTCGGTCGCAGGGAGGGCACTGAAGCTTTCTTT. Its translation is CSARVGRREGTEAFF.

The rearrangement uses TRBV3-1 and TRBJ2-7; tentative D call: TRBD2 (6 bases). Trimming shortened V by 0 bases and J by 9 bases, and 18 bases separated the two germline ends. The CDR3 extends over 15 amino acids. Germline CDR1 LGHDT, CDR2 YNNKEL (reference sequence). In DNA form, the CDR3 reads TGTGCCAGCAGCCAAGATAGCGGCCATAGGAGGGGGCAGTACTTC. Protein: CASSQDSGHRRGQYF.

This clonotype was detected a few times. This chain links TRBV10-3 with TRBJ2-5; the D gene is possibly TRBD1 (5 bases). V was trimmed by 4 bases and J by 2 bases, leaving 17 bases between them. CDR1 and CDR2 (germline): ENHRY, SYGVKD. The CDR3 covers 16 residues. CDR3 DNA sequence: TGTGCCATCAGTGTGGGATGGGGCAGGGCTCAAGAGACCCAGTACTTC. Protein: CAISVGWGRAQETQYF.

This clonotype showed up just a few times. The chain has TRBV20-1 and TRBJ2-5; D is ambiguous. The CDR3 is made up of 13 amino acids. Trimming cost V 4 bases and J 0 bases, with 9 bases left between them. Germline CDR1 is DFQATT and CDR2 is SNEGSKA (reference sequence). CDR3 bases: TGCAGTGCTATTGGCCAATACCAAGAGACCCAGTACTTC. Translated: CSAIGQYQETQYF.

CDR3 in amino acids: CASRTEGAYNEQYF. The CDR3 DNA is TGTGCCAGCAGGACAGAGGGCGCCTACAATGAGCAGTACTTC. The J gene is TRBJ2-1, the V gene TRBV9, with D possibly called TRBD1 or TRBD2 (5 bases each). The assigned J gene may be wrong: the sequence end matches TRBJ2-7 better. In germline, CDR1 is SGDLS, CDR2 YYNGEE. The CDR3 runs 14 residues.

This clonotype was seen ten or more times. The gene calls are TRBV11-2 and TRBJ2-2; perhaps TRBD2 as D (6 bases). V shed 0 bases and J shed 2 bases, with 13 bases lying between them. The CDR3 loop spans 17 amino acids. The V gene's germline CDR1 is SGHAT and CDR2 FQNNGV. CDR3 DNA: TGTGCCAGCAGCTTAGATCCGGAGGGAACTAACACCGGGGAGCTGTTTTTT. Translating it yields CASSLDPEGTNTGELFF.

The rearrangement uses TRBV30 and TRBJ1-6, with a possible D match to TRBD1 (6 bases). Germline CDR1 is GTSNPN and CDR2 is SVGIG (reference sequence). The V end was cut by 0 bases, the J end by 10 bases, with 19 bases between. This CDR3 is 16 amino acids long. CDR3 bases: TGTGCCTGGAGTGTTTGGTCGGGGCAGGGGTGGTCACCCCTCCACTTT. Protein sequence: CAWSVWSGQGWSPLHF. The whole variable domain, filled in from reference TRBV30 and TRBJ1-6, reads SQTIHQWPATLVQPVGSPLSLECTVEGTSNPNLYWYRQAAGRGLQLLFYSVGIGQISSEVPQNLSASRPQDRQFILSSKKLLLSDSGFYLCAWSVWSGQGWSPLHFGNGTRLTVT.

The genes are TRBV5-1 and TRBJ2-1, with 12 nucleotides matching TRBD1. The germline gives CDR1 SGHRS, CDR2 YFSETQ. V dropped 4 bases and J dropped 6; count of bases not matched to a gene: 8. The CDR3 spans 16 residues. The chain's CDR3 is CASSGDRDRGPNEQFF. CDR3 DNA: TGCGCCAGCAGCGGTGACCGGGACAGGGGGCCCAATGAGCAGTTCTTC. Based on the CDR3 plus reference TRBV5-1 and TRBJ2-1, the full variable domain is KAGVTQTPRYLIKTRGQQVTLSCSPISGHRSVSWYQQTPGQGLQFLFEYFSETQRNKGNFPGRFSGRQFSNSRSEMNVSTLELGDSALYLCASSGDRDRGPNEQFFGPGTRLTVL.

This chain connects TRBV7-9 to TRBJ2-5; unclear D gene. The V end was cut by 1 base, the J end by 6 bases, with 9 bases between. The CDR3 length is 13 residues. From germline, CDR1 is SEHNR and CDR2 FQNEAQ (reference sequence). CDR3 sequence reads: CASSLEVRKTQYF. CDR3 nucleotide sequence: TGTGCCAGCAGCTTAGAGGTACGGAAGACCCAGTACTTC.

The CDR3 protein is CASSGGLASGELFF. The CDR3, as DNA: TGTGCCAGCAGTGGGGGACTAGCGTCCGGGGAGCTGTTTTTT. This chain uses TRBV2 with TRBJ2-2, with TRBD2 matching 10 bases. The CDR3 has 14 residues. Trimming took 4 bases from V and 6 from J; bases not matched to a gene: 2. CDR1 is SNHLY and CDR2 is FYNNEI in the germline V gene.

This clonotype has a handful of counts. J is TRBJ2-1 and V is TRBV6-1; 7 bases agree with TRBD2. CDR1 and CDR2 from the germline V gene are MNHNS and SASEGT. V lost 3 bases to trimming and J lost 5 bases; unmatched junction nucleotides: 7. The CDR3 runs to 15 residues. Here the CDR3 reads CASSDWLAVDNEQFF. CDR3 sequence (DNA): TGTGCCAGCAGTGATTGGCTAGCGGTGGACAATGAGCAGTTCTTC.

The chain uses TRBV6-1 and TRBJ2-5; D tentatively reads TRBD1 or TRBD2 (6 bases each). V lost 1 base and J lost 2, with 11 bases in between. There are 15 residues in the CDR3. Germline CDR1 and CDR2: MNHNS and SASEGT. Here the CDR3 DNA reads TGTGCCAGCAGTGAAGTCGGGGGCAGTCAAGAGACCCAGTACTTC. Its protein product is CASSEVGGSQETQYF.

V usage is TRBV6-6 and J usage is TRBJ2-7; D call uncertain. The V end lost 4 bases, the J end lost 10 bases, and 17 bases lay between the germline ends. Germline V gene lookup returns CDR1 MNHNY and CDR2 SVGAGI (reference sequence). The CDR3 loop spans 13 amino acids. CDR3 region: CASSSPLKESQYF. The DNA of the CDR3 is TGTGCCAGCAGTTCCCCTTTAAAAGAGTCCCAGTACTTC.

This clonotype was counted a single time. The chain employs TRBV2 and TRBJ2-7; 9 positions match TRBD1. Unmatched junction bases numbered 7, after V lost 6 bases and J lost 7 bases. Germline-derived CDR1 and CDR2 are SNHLY and FYNNEI. This CDR3 comprises 13 residues. The CDR3 loop reads CASRRQGGREQYF. The CDR3 DNA reads TGTGCCAGCAGACGACAGGGGGGCAGGGAGCAGTACTTC. The whole variable domain, filled in from reference TRBV2 and TRBJ2-7, reads EPEVTQTPSHQVTQMGQEVILRCVPISNHLYFYWYRQILGQKVEFLVSFYNNEISEKSEIFDDQFSVERPDGSNFTLKIRSTKLEDSAMYFCASRRQGGREQYFGPGTRLTVT.

The sample holds one count of this clonotype. The chain is built from TRBV21-1 and TRBJ2-5; TRBD1, as called in the table, went unchecked against the DNA. TRBV21-1 is termed a pseudogene. CDR3 length: 15 amino acids. The DNA for the CDR3 is TGTGCCAGCAGCCGACAGGGGGGCGATGAGGAGACCCAGTGCTTC. This sequence encodes CASSRQGGDEETQCF.

CDR3 sequence: CSARDWVDEQYF. CDR3 DNA: TGCAGTGCTAGAGATTGGGTGGATGAGCAGTACTTC. V gene TRBV20-1 combines with J gene TRBJ2-5; D gene uncertain. The germline V and J ends were trimmed by 0 bases and 11 bases, with 13 bases remaining between them. The CDR3 contains 12 residues. Germline V lookup: CDR1 DFQATT, CDR2 SNEGSKA (reference sequence).

DNA of the CDR3: TGCAGTGCTAGCCAACCGCAGGGGGTCTCCTACAATGAGCAGTTCTTC. Translating it yields CSASQPQGVSYNEQFF. The chain recombines TRBV20-1 with TRBJ2-1; the match to TRBD1 covers 7 bases. This CDR3 has 16 amino acids. V trimming: 3 bases; J trimming: 0 bases; junction bases outside the gene matches: 8. CDR1 and CDR2 from the germline V gene are DFQATT and SNEGSKA (reference sequence).

V is TRBV20-1 and J is TRBJ1-2; D unresolved. From germline, CDR1 is DFQATT and CDR2 SNEGSKA (reference sequence). This CDR3 is built from 13 residues. V dropped 0 bases and J dropped 3 bases, with 8 bases sitting between them. In DNA form, the CDR3 reads TGCAGTGCTAGAGAACAGTCTGACTATGGCTACACCTTC. This translates into CSAREQSDYGYTF.

On this clonotype: The junction departs from the called germline gene at one end, perhaps through a read error. The J gene is TRBJ2-7, the V gene TRBV4-3; no clear D. Germline loops: CDR1 LGHNA, CDR2 YSLEER. The CDR3 has 14 amino acids. CDR3 coding DNA: TGCGCCAGCAACCAAGAGTCGGTTTCCTACGAGCAGTACTTC. Amino acid sequence: CASNQESVSYEQYF.

This clonotype turned up a few times. This chain links TRBV30 with TRBJ1-6, with 7 positions matching TRBD1. The germline CDR1 and CDR2 sequences are GTSNPN and SVGIG (reference sequence). The V segment lost 3 bases and the J segment 7 bases; nucleotides outside the gene matches: 6. This CDR3 contains 14 residues. CDR3 coding DNA: TGTGCCTGGAGGTTGACAGGGACCAATTCACCCCTCCACTTT. This gives the protein CAWRLTGTNSPLHF.

This chain joins TRBV2 and TRBJ2-1; 8 bases fit TRBD2. The CDR3 covers 17 residues. V lost 5 bases to trimming and J lost 8 bases; unmatched junction nucleotides: 17. The germline CDR1 and CDR2 sequences are SNHLY and FYNNEI. The CDR3 sequence is CASSLQGSLAGRYEQFF. CDR3 nucleotides: TGTGCCAGCAGTCTACAGGGCTCTCTAGCGGGTCGTTATGAGCAGTTCTTC.

This clonotype was recorded a few times. J is TRBJ1-2 and V is TRBV7-3, with D tentatively TRBD1 (5 bases). Per germline, CDR1 SGHTA and CDR2 FQGTGA. V gave up 4 bases and J gave up 6 bases, with 18 bases separating them. The CDR3 has 15 amino acids. The CDR3 DNA reads as TGTGCCAGCAGCTACACCCCCCGGGGGTTGGATGGCTACACCTTC. It codes for CASSYTPRGLDGYTF.

This clonotype was counted once. The rearrangement uses TRBV2 and TRBJ1-5, with 7 bases that match TRBD1. Germline-derived CDR1 and CDR2 are SNHLY and FYNNEI. Trimming cost V 3 bases and J 7 bases; bases outside gene matches: 6. The CDR3 contains 14 residues. This CDR3 is CASSDRGREQPQHF. The CDR3 DNA follows: TGTGCCAGCAGTGACAGGGGGAGGGAGCAGCCCCAGCATTTT.

The V call is TRBV24-1, the J call TRBJ2-7; 7 bases match TRBD2. The ends lost 0 bases at V and 7 bases at J; junction bases unmatched: 11. CDR1 and CDR2 (germline): KGHDR, SFDVKD. This CDR3 is 16 amino acids long. The CDR3 region is CATSDLGGSQTNEQYF. The CDR3 bases are TGTGCCACCAGTGATTTGGGCGGGAGCCAAACTAATGAGCAGTACTTC.

CDR3 sequence: CASSSWTSVSYEQYF. The CDR3 bases are TGTGCCAGCAGTTCGTGGACTAGCGTCTCCTACGAGCAGTACTTC. This rearrangement joins TRBV27 to TRBJ2-7, with 9 bases matching TRBD2. The CDR3 contains 15 residues. Germline trimming cut 4 bases from V and 0 bases from J; bases unmatched to any gene: 4. Germline values: CDR1 MNHEY, CDR2 SMNVEV (reference sequence).

This clonotype was found many times. V is TRBV29-1 and J is TRBJ2-7, with D maybe TRBD2 (5 bases). The V gene lost 4 bases and the J gene lost 6 bases, with 16 bases spanning the gap. The CDR3 consists of 13 residues. Germline-derived CDR1 and CDR2 are SQVTM and ANQGSEA. The CDR3 loop is CSVAAAGEGEQYF. In nucleotides, the CDR3 is TGCAGCGTTGCGGCCGCCGGAGAGGGCGAGCAGTACTTC.

A few counts support this clonotype. The chain uses TRBV5-1 and TRBJ2-5; 14 positions agree with TRBD2. The J call is in doubt because the DNA end fits TRBJ2-7 better. Germline CDR1 and CDR2: SGHRS and YFSETQ. There are 16 residues in the CDR3. The CDR3 loop reads CASSLGGTSGGYEQYF. CDR3 bases: TGCGCCAGCAGCTTGGGCGGGACTAGCGGGGGCTACGAGCAGTACTTC.

J is TRBJ2-7 and V is TRBV25-1, with 9 bases matching TRBD2. This CDR3 is 15 amino acids long. Germline trimming cut 6 bases from V and 2 bases from J; bases unmatched to any gene: 8. The germline V gene has CDR1 MGHDK and CDR2 SYGVNS. The CDR3 loop reads CASRGTSRTTYEQYF. CDR3 in DNA: TGTGCCAGCAGGGGGACTAGCCGTACTACCTACGAGCAGTACTTC.

In DNA form, the CDR3 reads TGTGCCAGCAGCAAATGGGATACCTCGGGGATCCGGCTAGGGTCACCCCTCCACTTT. Amino acids: CASSKWDTSGIRLGSPLHF. This chain links TRBV21-1 with TRBJ1-6. TRBV21-1 has pseudogene status. The CDR3 sequence is 19 residues long.